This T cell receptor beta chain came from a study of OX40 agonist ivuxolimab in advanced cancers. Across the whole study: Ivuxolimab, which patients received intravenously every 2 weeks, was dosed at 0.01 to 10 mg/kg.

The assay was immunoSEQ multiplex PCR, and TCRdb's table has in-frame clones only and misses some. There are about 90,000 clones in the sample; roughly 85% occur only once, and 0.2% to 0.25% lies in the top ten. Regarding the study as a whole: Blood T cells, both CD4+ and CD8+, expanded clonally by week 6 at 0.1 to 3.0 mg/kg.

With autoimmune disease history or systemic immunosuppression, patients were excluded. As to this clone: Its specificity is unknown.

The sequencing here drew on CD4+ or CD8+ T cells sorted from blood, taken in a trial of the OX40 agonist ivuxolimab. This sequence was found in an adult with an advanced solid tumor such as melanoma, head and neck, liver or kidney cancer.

Written as DNA, the CDR3 is TGTGCCACCAGCAGACCTCCCCGCCCGGGGGGGGCTCGGAATGAGCAGTTCTTC. Its translation is CATSRPPRPGGARNEQFF. The gene calls are TRBV15 and TRBJ2-1, with 8 bases that match TRBD2. The length of the CDR3 is 18 residues. CDR1 and CDR2 (germline): LNHNV, YYDKDF (reference sequence). With 2 bases clipped from V and 7 bases from J, the junction kept 16 bases outside the gene matches.